One T cell receptor beta chain is described in this entry. The table came from immunoSEQ multiplex PCR; TCRdb's copy has only in-frame clones and leaves some out. The data hold 75,000 to 90,000 clones, with about 89% observed a single time. This record belongs to a study of control samples from healthy donors and cancer patients. The CDR3 length is 14 residues. CDR1 is SQVTM and CDR2 is ANQGSEA in the germline V gene. V was pared by 3 bases and J by 10 bases, with 21 bases between. This sequence joins TRBV29-1 and TRBJ1-1; D possibly corresponds to TRBD1 (5 bases). The specimen was blood. The receptor was isolated from a man in his thirties or forties in good health. As DNA, the CDR3 is TGCAGCGTTGACCTTCCGGGACGGGTGACGGGAGCTTTCTTT. Translation: CSVDLPGRVTGAFF.